This entry lists 6 T cell receptor beta chains sequenced from one sample in a study of T-cell reconstitution after alpha-beta-depleted transplantation in children. Construction of the TCRbeta library involved unique molecular identifiers. TCRdb reprocessed the PCR reads with MiXCR, giving one entry per CDR3 protein. The data hold a few hundred thousand distinct CDR3 sequences, with roughly 30% observed a single time. This specimen consisted of PBMCs, obtained before TCRalphabeta/CD19-depleted stem cell transplant. The receptors were sampled from a boy younger than two with Wiskott-Aldrich syndrome, due to receive a stem cell transplant.

This clonotype has just a few counts. V gene TRBV5-1 combines with J gene TRBJ2-1; TRBD2 matches at 10 bases. Germline V gene sequence: CDR1 SGHRS, CDR2 YFSETQ. The CDR3 covers 16 residues. After removal of 0 bases from V and 5 bases from J, the junction contained 5 bases not matched to a gene. The CDR3 region has the DNA TGCGCCAGCAGCTTGGGATTGACTAGCGGGCACAATGAGCAGTTCTTC. This translates into CASSLGLTSGHNEQFF.

The sample holds a few counts of this clonotype. The chain is built from TRBV5-1 and TRBJ2-1, with TRBD2 matching over 9 bases. CDR1 and CDR2 from the germline V gene are SGHRS and YFSETQ. CDR3 length: 15 amino acids. V trimming: 0 bases; J trimming: 10 bases; junction bases outside the gene matches: 8. The CDR3 nucleotides read TGCGCCAGCAGCTTGGGGCTAGCGGGGCCTCGGGAGCAGTTCTTC. Its translation is CASSLGLAGPREQFF.

This clonotype was detected a few times. The chain carries TRBV10-3 and TRBJ2-5; TRBD1 matches at 8 bases. Per the germline V gene, CDR1 is ENHRY and CDR2 is SYGVKD. V gave up 3 bases and J gave up 5 bases; unmatched junction bases: 5. The CDR3 totals 14 residues. CDR3 in DNA: TGTGCCATCAGTGAAGGACAGGGTGGTGAGACCCAGTACTTC. Translated, it gives CAISEGQGGETQYF.

The chain combines TRBV20-1 with TRBJ1-6; D is perhaps TRBD1 (6 bases). Germline CDR1 reads DFQATT; CDR2 reads SNEGSKA (reference sequence). The CDR3 totals 19 residues. V was shortened by 3 bases and J by 0 bases, with 21 bases between the two germline ends. This chain's CDR3 is CSARARLRDTSSYNSPLHF. The CDR3 nucleotides read TGCAGTGCTAGGGCTCGTTTGCGGGACACCAGCTCCTATAATTCACCCCTCCACTTT.

This clonotype was seen a few times. The V and J genes are TRBV15 and TRBJ2-5; no reliable D call. The CDR3 length is 12 residues. CDR1 is LNHNV and CDR2 is YYDKDF in the germline V gene (reference sequence). Trimming shortened V by 2 bases and J by 5 bases, and 6 bases separated the two germline ends. The CDR3 nucleotides are TGTGCCACCAGCAGAAATGAGGAGACCCAGTACTTC. Translating it yields CATSRNEETQYF. Complete variable domain (other parts from reference TRBV15 and TRBJ2-5): DAMVIQNPRYQVTQFGKPVTLSCSQTLNHNVMYWYQQKSSQAPKLLFHYYDKDFNNEADTPDNFQSRRPNTSFCFLDIRSPGLGDTAMYLCATSRNEETQYFGPGTRLLVL.

The gene calls are TRBV28 and TRBJ2-7, with D possibly matching TRBD2 (5 bases). V was trimmed by 6 bases and J by 5 bases, leaving 20 bases between them. This CDR3 has 15 amino acids. CDR1 and CDR2 from the germline V gene are MDHEN and SYDVKM. The CDR3 coding sequence is TGTGCCAGCAGCTCAGGACTCGCACTTATCCACGAGCAGTACTTC. It codes for CASSSGLALIHEQYF.